This T cell receptor (beta chain) was captured in a study of T cell responses to AZD1222 COVID-19 vaccine (dated by TCRdb to the early 2020s). Background for the entire study: A total of approximately 230 trial participants underwent TCR sequencing, of whom about 210 received two doses of AZD1222 and around 26 received two doses of the MenACWY control vaccine. Trial participants were enrolled into age subgroups of 18-55, 56-69 and 70-plus years, which contained 148, 28 and 57 TCR-sequenced participants, respectively.

This clone was recorded a few times. It has no known antigen specificity. No per-base quality is available; no much larger clone lies one base away. Reading the label with the study, this specimen's time point is: about 28 days (+/-7) after the second vaccine dose. The meaning of the sample's treatment or condition label: meningococcal conjugate vaccine given as trial control. Vaccinee samples were obtained from the UK trials COV001 and COV002, which included a single-blind randomized controlled phase 2/3 trial of AZD1222 (ChAdOx1 nCoV-19) in healthy adults. For TCRbeta chain sequencing, PBMC samples from trial participants were taken at day 0 and at day 28 after the second dose. Beyond this particular receptor, the publication reports: The vaccine-associated CD4 TCRs covered the entire spike protein, and the dominant responses fell in regions 160-218 and 743-854. After two AZD1222 doses, both the breadth and the depth of spike-specific TCRs were significantly higher than at day 0 and than in MenACWY recipients. Because no samples from the day 14 peak response were available, repertoires could be characterized only after the peak T cell response. In the small 56-69-year group, the increase in depth fell short of significance, most likely because of low power. Most participants were white British and females outnumbered males, and the authors suggested that clonal diversity may have been underestimated. Only five or six AZD1222 recipients were SARS-CoV-2 seropositive at baseline, limiting conclusions about previously exposed vaccinees. Reportedly, close to half of the unique spike-specific TCRs recognized epitopes lying outside the regions that are mutated in the B.1.351 and B.1.1.7 variants.

The CDR3 regions of human TCRbeta chains were analyzed by immunosequencing. Per the original workflow: TCRs in the repertoires were matched against a reference library of SARS-CoV-2-specific TCRs that had been generated with the MIRA antigen-specificity platform. Breadth meant the fraction of unique TCRs that were SARS-CoV-2-associated, whereas depth meant the fraction of total T cells that were SARS-CoV-2-associated. Using the MIRA data, each spike-specific TCR was mapped to the spike region that the TCR reacts to and placed in a CD4 or CD8 class. Log10-transformed breadth and depth values were compared by one-way ANOVA with Sidak's multiple comparisons tests. Sourced from immuneACCESS, this table was stored by TCRdb with only in-frame sequences that have V and J called. A share of the clones is absent; for the studies checked, an unresolved V gene accounts for under half, and the remainder has no known explanation. The V and J calls and clone size were taken over from that table, and D and trimming were inferred from the DNA. The sample table holds more than 35,000 clones, of which around four fifths were seen once. The ten largest account for less than 25% of the sample.

The germline V gene specifies MGHRA as CDR1 and YSYEKL as CDR2. The CDR3 contains 15 residues, cysteine and phenylalanine counted. Of the read, only the CDR3 DNA is kept; its 45 bases are in frame from base 1. V drops 1 base and J drops 10 bases, leaving 14 bases in between. This receptor chain uses TRBV4-1 and TRBJ1-6; the D gene is perhaps TRBD1, from 6 matching bases. This sample comprised peripheral blood, obtained 28 days after the second dose of the MenACWY control vaccine. This clonotype was sampled from an adult who received the MenACWY meningococcal vaccine as a control. CDR3 sequence: CASSQVRDIGSPLHF. The bases are TGCGCCAGCAGCCAAGTGCGGGACATAGGATCACCCCTCCACTTT.